The T cell receptor beta chain described here comes from a study of technical replicates of blood from a few donors. From germline, CDR1 is SGHRS and CDR2 YFSETQ. The junction had 6 bases not matched to a gene; V was cut back by 5 bases and J by 1 base. This CDR3 is 14 amino acids long. Produced via immunoSEQ multiplex PCR; TCRdb's table is partial and in-frame only. Here the sample spans tens of thousands of clones, around 94% being singletons. The V gene is TRBV5-1, the J gene TRBJ2-7; TRBD1 aligns across 7 bases. The receptor comes from a human donor in good health. Sequenced sample: T cells isolated from PBMCs. This chain's CDR3 is CASSRGTDSYEQYF. DNA for the CDR3: TGCGCCAGCAGTAGGGGGACAGATTCCTACGAGCAGTACTTC.